The 11 T cell receptor beta chains given below trace back to one sample, sequenced in a study of siplizumab effects on memory and regulatory T cells. Using immunoSEQ multiplex PCR, the repertoire was profiled, and TCRdb retains in-frame clones only, with some absent. There are around 77,000 clones in the sample; about 89% occur only once, and roughly 30% lies in the top ten. The material sequenced was CD8+ T cells sorted from blood. The receptors derive from a human donor in good health.

The chain links TRBV30 to TRBJ1-1, with unresolved D. The V end was cut by 5 bases, the J end by 11 bases, with 21 bases between. From germline, CDR1 is GTSNPN and CDR2 SVGIG (reference sequence). The CDR3 runs 13 residues. CDR3 region: CAWEDGVLLRAFF. The CDR3 DNA reads as TGTGCCTGGGAAGACGGAGTTTTGCTTCGGGCTTTCTTT.

V and J are TRBV6-4 and TRBJ2-1, with 14 bases lining up with TRBD2. V gave up 5 bases and J gave up 10 bases; unmatched junction bases: 10. This CDR3 has 16 residues. The germline V gene has CDR1 MRHNA and CDR2 SNTAGT. CDR3 DNA sequence: TGTGCCAGCAGTCCCCGGACTAGCGGGGGGCCTAGGGAGCAGTTCTTC. Residues: CASSPRTSGGPREQFF.

The chain has TRBV5-4 and TRBJ2-2; either TRBD1 or TRBD2 may fit D (5 bases each). The germline V and J ends were trimmed by 4 bases and 0 bases, with 10 bases remaining between them. Germline V gene lookup returns CDR1 SGHNT and CDR2 YYREEE (reference sequence). The CDR3 spans 15 residues. The CDR3 loop reads CASSLGPSNTGELFF. The CDR3 region has the DNA TGTGCCAGCAGCCTGGGACCATCGAACACCGGGGAGCTGTTTTTT.

The chain combines TRBV4-1 with TRBJ1-5; a weak D match, TRBD1 (6 bases). Germline-derived CDR1 and CDR2 are MGHRA and YSYEKL. The CDR3 runs 13 residues. The germline V and J ends were trimmed by 10 bases and 0 bases, with 10 bases remaining between them. This CDR3 is CATGDISNQPQHF. The CDR3 DNA follows: TGCGCCACCGGGGACATTAGCAATCAGCCCCAGCATTTT.

V gene TRBV12-2 combines with J gene TRBJ2-6; the D call TRBD1 from the table was never checked on the DNA. TRBV12-2 is flagged as a pseudogene. This CDR3 comprises 16 residues. CDR3 protein: CAPPHRSLSGANVLTF. CDR3 DNA: TGTGCACCGCCTCACAGGAGTCTCTCTGGGGCCAACGTCCTGACTTTC.

The chain uses TRBV2 and TRBJ1-1, with no clear D. CDR1 is SNHLY, CDR2 FYNNEI, per germline. The CDR3 consists of 12 residues. V was shortened by 11 bases and J by 4 bases, with 14 bases between the two germline ends. CDR3: CACPSVTTEAFF. The CDR3 coding sequence is TGTGCCTGCCCGTCGGTTACCACTGAAGCTTTCTTT. The full variable domain, in which reference TRBV2 and TRBJ1-1 provide the parts outside the CDR3, is EPEVTQTPSHQVTQMGQEVILRCVPISNHLYFYWYRQILGQKVEFLVSFYNNEISEKSEIFDDQFSVERPDGSNFTLKIRSTKLEDSAMYFCACPSVTTEAFFGQGTRLTVV.

This clone was counted a few times. This chain links TRBV6-4 with TRBJ2-6; D uncertain. V dropped 0 bases and J dropped 0 bases, with 6 bases sitting between them. Germline lookup yields CDR1 MRHNA and CDR2 SNTAGT. The CDR3 sequence is 16 residues long. CDR3 residues: CASSDSMRSGANVLTF. CDR3 DNA: TGTGCCAGCAGTGACTCTATGCGCTCTGGGGCCAACGTCCTGACTTTC.

The chain employs TRBV6-5 and TRBJ2-7; the D gene is possibly TRBD1 (6 bases). With 2 bases removed from V and 4 bases from J, the gap between germline ends came to 9 bases. This CDR3 contains 13 residues. The germline gives CDR1 MNHEY, CDR2 SVGAGI. CDR3 DNA sequence: TGTGCCAGCAGTTACCTAACAGGGTACGAGCAGTACTTC. Translating it yields CASSYLTGYEQYF.

The chain is built from TRBV5-1 and TRBJ2-5; no reliable D call. The V gene lost 5 bases and the J gene lost 0 bases, with 11 bases spanning the gap. CDR1 is SGHRS, CDR2 YFSETQ, per germline. The CDR3 has 14 amino acids. CDR3 sequence: CASSATEYQETQYF. CDR3 in DNA: TGCGCCAGCAGTGCGACTGAGTACCAAGAGACCCAGTACTTC.

The chain links TRBV6-5 to TRBJ1-5; D is unresolved. Trimming took 0 bases from V and 5 from J, leaving 5 bases between them. The germline gives CDR1 MNHEY, CDR2 SVGAGI. The CDR3 length is 13 residues. CDR3 DNA: TGTGCCAGCAGTTACTCGGTTCATCAGCCCCAGCATTTT. It translates to CASSYSVHQPQHF.

This clone was observed a few times. The rearrangement links TRBV2 to TRBJ2-2; TRBD2 matches at 7 bases. Losses at the gene ends were 3 bases for V and 6 bases for J; bases not matched to a gene: 7. This CDR3 spans 15 amino acids. The V gene's germline CDR1 is SNHLY and CDR2 FYNNEI. The CDR3 reads CASSEGGRAPGELFF. For the CDR3, the DNA is TGTGCCAGCAGTGAGGGGGGGAGGGCCCCCGGGGAGCTGTTTTTT.